The 17 T cell receptor beta chains presented below share a single source sample, sequenced in a study of cytomegalovirus exposure and HLA in healthy donors. PCR primers comprised 60 Vbeta and 13 Jbeta primers. Repertoires were generated with immunoSEQ multiplex PCR, while TCRdb's copy carries only in-frame clones and drops some. The sample includes more than 150,000 clones, 80% of them seen just once. Sequences were obtained from PBMCs. The receptors here all came from a girl aged 10 to 17 in good health and CMV-seropositive.

The gene calls are TRBV11-2 and TRBJ1-1; perhaps TRBD1 as D (6 bases). Germline V lookup: CDR1 SGHAT, CDR2 FQNNGV. This CDR3 is built from 15 residues. V lost 2 bases to trimming and J lost 5 bases, with 15 bases between them. The CDR3 DNA reads TGTGCCAGCAGCTTAAGCCCAGGGGAGGGGACTGAAGCTTTCTTT. This codes for CASSLSPGEGTEAFF.

This chain links TRBV7-2 with TRBJ1-2; D perhaps matches TRBD1 (6 bases). V was cut by 1 base and J by 5 bases, with 11 bases left in between. From germline, CDR1 is SGHTA and CDR2 FQGNSA. The CDR3 loop spans 14 amino acids. CDR3 in amino acids: CASSLVDRSYGYTF. Here the CDR3 DNA reads TGTGCCAGCAGCTTAGTGGACAGAAGTTATGGCTACACCTTC.

The gene calls are TRBV27 and TRBJ1-5, with D possibly matching TRBD1 (6 bases). V was cut by 0 bases and J by 4 bases, with 7 bases left in between. Germline loops: CDR1 MNHEY, CDR2 SMNVEV (reference sequence). The CDR3 is 14 amino acids. The chain's CDR3 is CASSLSQGNQPQHF. The CDR3 DNA reads TGTGCCAGCAGTTTATCCCAGGGGAATCAGCCCCAGCATTTT.

The chain combines TRBV5-6 with TRBJ2-5; 10 nucleotides match TRBD2. The V gene's germline CDR1 is SGHDT and CDR2 YYEEEE. This CDR3 has 15 residues. Germline trimming cut 3 bases from V and 8 bases from J; bases unmatched to any gene: 10. CDR3 protein: CASSSSGLAVFTQYF. CDR3 in DNA: TGTGCCAGCAGCTCGTCAGGACTAGCGGTTTTTACCCAGTACTTC.

The J gene is TRBJ2-7, the V gene TRBV5-1; weak D call: TRBD1 (6 bases). The CDR3 loop spans 14 amino acids. Germline V gives CDR1 SGHRS, CDR2 YFSETQ. The ends were cut back, 0 bases at V and 3 bases at J, with 10 bases in the middle. The CDR3, as DNA: TGCGCCAGCAGCTTGGTTCAGGGGATCTACGAGCAGTACTTC. Its translation is CASSLVQGIYEQYF.

The CDR3 DNA follows: TGTGCCTGGGGGACTAGTGATGATGAGCAGTTCTTC. Translation gives CAWGTSDDEQFF. The V and J genes are TRBV30 and TRBJ2-1; TRBD2 agrees at 8 bases. The trim removed 5 bases at V and 8 bases at J, leaving 5 bases unmatched. Germline-derived CDR1 and CDR2 are GTSNPN and SVGIG (reference sequence). This CDR3 contains 12 residues.

This chain links TRBV19 with TRBJ1-2; the match to TRBD1 covers 11 bases. V trimming: 3 bases; J trimming: 4 bases; junction bases outside the gene matches: 10. The CDR3 runs to 17 residues. CDR1 is LNHDA, CDR2 SQIVND, per germline (reference sequence). The DNA of the CDR3 is TGTGCCAGTAGTATCCTTGGGACAGGGGGAGCTATCTATGGCTACACCTTC. Translation: CASSILGTGGAIYGYTF.

The chain uses TRBV5-1 and TRBJ1-2; 9 bases line up with TRBD1. J lost 4 bases, V lost 6 bases, and 10 bases had no gene match. Looked up from germline, CDR1 is SGHRS and CDR2 is YFSETQ. The CDR3 is 15 residues long. CDR3 nucleotides: TGCGCCAGCAAAGGTTACAGGGGGCGCTCCTATGGCTACACCTTC. Translating it yields CASKGYRGRSYGYTF. Drawing the rest from reference TRBV5-1 and TRBJ1-2, the complete variable domain is KAGVTQTPRYLIKTRGQQVTLSCSPISGHRSVSWYQQTPGQGLQFLFEYFSETQRNKGNFPGRFSGRQFSNSRSEMNVSTLELGDSALYLCASKGYRGRSYGYTFGSGTRLTVV.

The rearrangement joins TRBV28 to TRBJ2-2, with D maybe TRBD2 (6 bases). This CDR3 contains 15 residues. Germline CDR1 reads MDHEN; CDR2 reads SYDVKM. V was clipped by 5 bases and J by 4 bases, with 14 bases between them. The CDR3, as DNA: TGTGCCAGCAGTCTCACCGGGGGTGGCACCGGGGAGCTGTTTTTT. Protein sequence: CASSLTGGGTGELFF.

The chain is built from TRBV10-2 and TRBJ2-1; tentative D call: TRBD2 (5 bases). V was shortened by 8 bases and J by 6 bases, with 8 bases between the two germline ends. The CDR3 spans 11 residues. Germline V lookup: CDR1 WSHSY, CDR2 SAAADI. Here the CDR3 DNA reads TGCGCCAGCGAGGACTTCAATGAGCAGTTCTTC. Its translation: CASEDFNEQFF.

This CDR3 reads CASSPGQGVNEKLFF. CDR3 coding DNA: TGTGCCAGCAGCCCCGGACAGGGGGTTAATGAAAAACTGTTTTTT. V is TRBV5-8 and J is TRBJ1-4; the match to TRBD1 covers 10 bases. CDR3 size: 15 residues. With 4 bases clipped from V and 4 bases from J, the junction kept 4 bases outside the gene matches. Germline CDR1 reads SGHTS; CDR2 reads YDEGEE.

The chain recombines TRBV10-3 with TRBJ2-3; no reliable D call. Trimming removed 3 bases from V and 8 bases from J, with 12 bases in between. The CDR3 runs to 13 residues. The V gene's germline CDR1 is ENHRY and CDR2 SYGVKD. This CDR3 reads CAISEDRTGTQYF. CDR3 sequence (DNA): TGTGCCATCAGTGAAGACCGCACGGGTACGCAGTATTTT.

This chain connects TRBV5-1 to TRBJ2-5; 9 nucleotides align to TRBD2. The CDR3 consists of 13 residues. Looked up from germline, CDR1 is SGHRS and CDR2 is YFSETQ. Unmatched junction bases numbered 2, after V lost 6 bases and J lost 2 bases. DNA of the CDR3: TGCGCCAGCACCCTAGCGGGACAAGAGACCCAGTACTTC. It yields the protein CASTLAGQETQYF.

The V and J genes are TRBV19 and TRBJ1-1; D is unresolved. V was clipped by 6 bases and J by 4 bases, with 21 bases between them. Per the germline V gene, CDR1 is LNHDA and CDR2 is SQIVND (reference sequence). This CDR3 has 16 residues. CDR3 loop: CASSHWPTGVGTEAFF. The CDR3 bases are TGTGCCAGTAGCCACTGGCCTACCGGGGTGGGCACTGAAGCTTTCTTT. Complete variable domain (other parts from reference TRBV19 and TRBJ1-1): DGGITQSPKYLFRKEGQNVTLSCEQNLNHDAMYWYRQDPGQGLRLIYYSQIVNDFQKGDIAEGYSVSREKKESFPLTVTSAQKNPTAFYLCASSHWPTGVGTEAFFGQGTRLTVV.

The chain has TRBV5-4 and TRBJ2-5, with 8 bases fitting TRBD2. V was pared by 0 bases and J by 1 base, with 5 bases of the junction left unmatched. Germline V gives CDR1 SGHNT, CDR2 YYREEE (reference sequence). The CDR3 length is 16 residues. CDR3 sequence: CASSLAGTSAQETQYF. Here the CDR3 DNA reads TGTGCCAGCAGCTTGGCAGGGACTAGTGCCCAAGAGACCCAGTACTTC.

DNA for the CDR3: TGTGCCAGCAGTCTGACAGCAGGGAACACTGAAGCTTTCTTT. It codes for CASSLTAGNTEAFF. The genes are TRBV6-1 and TRBJ1-1; D may be TRBD1 (5 bases). V shed 5 bases and J shed 1 base, with 11 bases lying between them. The CDR3 has 14 amino acids. The germline V gene has CDR1 MNHNS and CDR2 SASEGT.

This clone was observed once. This sample includes further DNA sequences coding for the same CDR3. V usage is TRBV10-1 and J usage is TRBJ2-3; D is ambiguous. The germline CDR1 and CDR2 sequences are WNHNN and SYGVQD (reference sequence). The CDR3 sequence is 13 residues long. The V gene lost 3 bases and the J gene lost 1 base, with 5 bases spanning the gap. The CDR3: CASSEAGTDTQYF. The CDR3 DNA reads as TGCGCCAGCAGTGAAGCCGGCACAGATACGCAGTATTTT.